The clone carrying this T cell receptor beta chain was detected ten times or more. Its antigen is unidentified. Coverage ceases 3 residues before the CDR3 finishes, and the germline J gene fills in the end. The CDR3 totals 17 residues. Trimming took 3 bases from V and 4 from J; bases not matched to a gene: 8. From germline, CDR1 is MDHEN and CDR2 SYDVKM. This sample is part of a study of T cell clonality in common variable immunodeficiency. General observations from the study: Common variable immunodeficiency TCR beta sequences reportedly had fewer deletions and N-nucleotide insertions. Fewer TCRbeta clones were shared among CVID subjects than controls. The cause of increased CVID clonality remains unclear without subpopulation sequencing.

Sequenced by immunoSEQ multiplex PCR; TCRdb stores in-frame clones only, minus some. This repertoire holds under 35,000 clones, and none appear only once. The specimen was peripheral blood mononuclear cells. The chain recombines TRBV28 with TRBJ2-6, with 8 bases identical to TRBD1. The sequence was collected from a person between 18 and 69 years old in good health. CDR3 residues: CASSFRTGRSGANVLTF. The DNA read from the CDR3 is TGTGCCAGCAGTTTTCGGACAGGGCGGTCGGGGGCCAACGTC.